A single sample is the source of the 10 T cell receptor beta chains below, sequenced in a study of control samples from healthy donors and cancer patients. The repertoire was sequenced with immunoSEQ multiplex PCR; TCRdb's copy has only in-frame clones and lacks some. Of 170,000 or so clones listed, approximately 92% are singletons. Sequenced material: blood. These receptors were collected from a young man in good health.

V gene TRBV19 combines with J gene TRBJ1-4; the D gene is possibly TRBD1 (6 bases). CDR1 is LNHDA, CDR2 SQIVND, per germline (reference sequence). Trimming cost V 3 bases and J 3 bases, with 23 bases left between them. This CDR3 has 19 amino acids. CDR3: CASSIAQGGRGRPNEKLFF. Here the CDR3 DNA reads TGTGCCAGTAGTATCGCCCAAGGCGGCAGGGGAAGGCCTAATGAAAAACTGTTTTTT.

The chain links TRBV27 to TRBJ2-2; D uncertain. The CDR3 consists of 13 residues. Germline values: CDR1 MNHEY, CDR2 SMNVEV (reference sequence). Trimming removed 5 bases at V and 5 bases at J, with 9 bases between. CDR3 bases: TGTGCCAGCAGTCTTGCCGCAACCGGGGAGCTGTTTTTT. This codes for CASSLAATGELFF.

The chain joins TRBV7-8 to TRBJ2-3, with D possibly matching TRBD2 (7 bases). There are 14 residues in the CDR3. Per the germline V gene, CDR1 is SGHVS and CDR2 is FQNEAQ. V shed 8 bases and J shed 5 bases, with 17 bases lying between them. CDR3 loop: CASRRGAGIDTQYF. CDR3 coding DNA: TGTGCCAGCCGACGGGGGGCCGGTATAGATACGCAGTATTTT.

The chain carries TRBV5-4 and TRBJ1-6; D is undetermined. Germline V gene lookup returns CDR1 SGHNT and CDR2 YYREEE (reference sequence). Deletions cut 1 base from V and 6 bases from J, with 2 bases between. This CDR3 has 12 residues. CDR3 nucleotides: TGTGCCAGCAGCTTGCCTAATTCACCCCTCCACTTT. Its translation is CASSLPNSPLHF.

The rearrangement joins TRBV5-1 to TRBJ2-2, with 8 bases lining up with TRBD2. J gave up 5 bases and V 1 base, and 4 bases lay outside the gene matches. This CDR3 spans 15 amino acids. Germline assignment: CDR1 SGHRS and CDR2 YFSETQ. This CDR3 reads CASSLIAGNTGELFF. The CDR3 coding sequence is TGCGCCAGCAGCTTGATAGCGGGGAATACCGGGGAGCTGTTTTTT.

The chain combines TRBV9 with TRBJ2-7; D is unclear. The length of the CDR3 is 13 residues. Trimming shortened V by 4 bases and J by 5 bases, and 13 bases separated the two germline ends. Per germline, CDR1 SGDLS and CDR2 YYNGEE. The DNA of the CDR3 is TGTGCCAGCAGCCTCCGGGTGATCCACGAGCAGTACTTC. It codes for CASSLRVIHEQYF.

The CDR3 bases are TGTGCCACCCGTTTTTCGAGGGGGCTTCGTGAAAAACTGTTTTTT. This codes for CATRFSRGLREKLFF. The V call is TRBV6-5, the J call TRBJ1-4, with 7 bases that match TRBD1. This CDR3 is built from 15 residues. Trimming removed 10 bases from V and 7 bases from J; junction bases left unmatched: 15. CDR1 and CDR2 (germline): MNHEY, SVGAGI.

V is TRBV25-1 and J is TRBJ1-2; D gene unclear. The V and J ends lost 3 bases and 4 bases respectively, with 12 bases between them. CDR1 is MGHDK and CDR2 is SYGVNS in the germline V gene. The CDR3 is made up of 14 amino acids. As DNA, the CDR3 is TGTGCCAGCAGTGAGGACGACATTGGCTATGGCTACACCTTC. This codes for CASSEDDIGYGYTF.

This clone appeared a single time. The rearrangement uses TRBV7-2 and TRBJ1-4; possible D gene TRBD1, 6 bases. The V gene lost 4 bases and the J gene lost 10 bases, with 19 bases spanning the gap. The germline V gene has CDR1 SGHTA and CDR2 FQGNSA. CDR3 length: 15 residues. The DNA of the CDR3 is TGTGCCAGCAGCTCAGACAGGCCGCTCGACGGAAAACTGTTTTTT. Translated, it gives CASSSDRPLDGKLFF.

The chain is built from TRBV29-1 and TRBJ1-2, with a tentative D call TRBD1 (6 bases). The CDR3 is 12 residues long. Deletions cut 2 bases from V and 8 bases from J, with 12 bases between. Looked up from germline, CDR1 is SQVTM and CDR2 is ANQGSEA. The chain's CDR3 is CSVERQGQGYTF. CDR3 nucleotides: TGCAGCGTTGAACGTCAGGGGCAAGGCTACACCTTC.